Each of the 8 T cell receptor beta chains below was sequenced from the same sample in a study of blood T cell repertoires in COVID-19. Profiling relied on immunoSEQ multiplex PCR, and the TCRdb table lists in-frame clones only, not all of them. The data hold around 60,000 clones, with roughly 90% observed a single time. Input material: peripheral blood. These receptors originate from a middle-aged man with active COVID-19.

The chain employs TRBV7-9 and TRBJ2-5; the match to TRBD2 covers 11 bases. The J segment lost 3 bases and the V segment lost 2 bases, leaving 2 bases of the junction unmatched. The germline V gene encodes CDR1 SEHNR and CDR2 FQNEAQ (reference sequence). This CDR3 is built from 15 residues. Here the CDR3 DNA reads TGTGCCAGCAGCTTACTAGCGGGGGGTAAAGAGACCCAGTACTTC. Protein: CASSLLAGGKETQYF.

The chain uses TRBV6-5 and TRBJ2-3; TRBD2 matches 11 bases. The CDR3 length is 16 residues. Germline loops: CDR1 MNHEY, CDR2 SVGAGI. J gave up 5 bases and V 2 bases, and 6 bases lay outside the gene matches. CDR3 protein: CASSYLAGGGGDTQYF. The CDR3 DNA is TGTGCCAGCAGTTACCTAGCGGGGGGTGGAGGAGATACGCAGTATTTT.

This chain uses TRBV6-2 or TRBV6-3 with TRBJ2-7; 11 bases match TRBD2. CDR1 and CDR2 from the germline V gene are MNHEY and SVGEGT. This CDR3 contains 13 residues. V lost 6 bases to trimming and J lost 6 bases; unmatched junction nucleotides: 4. The CDR3 here is CASSLAGGVEQYF. The CDR3 nucleotides are TGTGCCAGCAGCCTAGCGGGGGGCGTCGAGCAGTACTTC.

J is TRBJ2-7 and V is TRBV9; D remains unclear. This CDR3 is built from 14 residues. Germline V gives CDR1 SGDLS, CDR2 YYNGEE. V dropped 4 bases and J dropped 3 bases, with 14 bases sitting between them. The CDR3 sequence is CASSPSSAGYEQYF. Here the CDR3 DNA reads TGTGCCAGCAGCCCGTCTTCGGCAGGCTACGAGCAGTACTTC.

V usage is TRBV4-3 and J usage is TRBJ2-2; tentative D call: TRBD2 (6 bases). This CDR3 has 16 amino acids. Trimming took off 1 base at V and 0 bases at J, with 9 bases between the two ends. Looked up from germline, CDR1 is LGHNA and CDR2 is YSLEER. In DNA form, the CDR3 reads TGCGCCAGCAGCCAAGGGAGACTAGCGAACACCGGGGAGCTGTTTTTT. Translation gives CASSQGRLANTGELFF.

The chain combines TRBV19 with TRBJ1-2; no clear D. This CDR3 is 12 amino acids long. Trimming pared 2 bases from V and 4 bases from J, leaving 5 bases between. Per the germline V gene, CDR1 is LNHDA and CDR2 is SQIVND (reference sequence). CDR3 DNA: TGTGCCAGTAGTATAAACAGCTATGGCTACACCTTC. Translating gives CASSINSYGYTF.

The chain links TRBV19 to TRBJ1-1, with D hard to call. The germline V gene has CDR1 LNHDA and CDR2 SQIVND (reference sequence). V lost 3 bases to trimming and J lost 0 bases, with 8 bases between them. CDR3 size: 14 residues. The CDR3 loop is CASSISQMNTEAFF. The CDR3 nucleotides are TGTGCCAGTAGTATTTCCCAAATGAACACTGAAGCTTTCTTT. Full variable domain (missing parts from reference TRBV19 and TRBJ1-1): DGGITQSPKYLFRKEGQNVTLSCEQNLNHDAMYWYRQDPGQGLRLIYYSQIVNDFQKGDIAEGYSVSREKKESFPLTVTSAQKNPTAFYLCASSISQMNTEAFFGQGTRLTVV.

This chain uses TRBV3-1 (or the pseudogene TRBV3-2) with TRBJ1-2, with 10 bases identical to TRBD1. CDR1 and CDR2 from the germline V gene are LGHDT and YNNKEL (reference sequence). The CDR3 runs 15 residues. V lost 0 bases to trimming and J lost 7 bases; unmatched junction nucleotides: 5. For the CDR3, the DNA is TGTGCCAGCAGCCAAGATTGGACAGGGGGATCTGGCTACACCTTC. As protein: CASSQDWTGGSGYTF.